The 30 T cell receptor beta chains in this list originate from one sample, sequenced in a study of blood T cell repertoires in COVID-19. Data came from immunoSEQ multiplex PCR; TCRdb stores just in-frame clones and leaves some out. The repertoire includes over 85,000 clones, approximately 90% of them detected once, and approximately 3.4% sits in the top ten. Sequenced sample: peripheral blood. The source is a woman aged 45 to 65 with acute or convalescent COVID-19.

This rearrangement joins TRBV19 to TRBJ2-7, with D uncertain. This CDR3 is built from 14 residues. Germline V CDR1 and CDR2: LNHDA, SQIVND (reference sequence). With 2 bases removed from V and 0 bases from J, the gap between germline ends came to 8 bases. The CDR3 DNA follows: TGTGCCAGTAGTATACTCTTCGGCTCCTACGAGCAGTACTTC. This codes for CASSILFGSYEQYF.

V gene TRBV19 combines with J gene TRBJ2-7, with D perhaps TRBD1 (6 bases). V gave up 4 bases and J gave up 3 bases, with 13 bases separating them. Per germline, CDR1 LNHDA and CDR2 SQIVND (reference sequence). The CDR3 covers 14 residues. CDR3 coding DNA: TGTGCCAGTAGTACCTCGAGGGGGAGCTACGAGCAGTACTTC. Its protein product is CASSTSRGSYEQYF.

The chain carries TRBV7-9 and TRBJ2-7; 10 nucleotides match TRBD1. Germline-derived CDR1 and CDR2 are SEHNR and FQNEAQ (reference sequence). This CDR3 is 13 amino acids long. The trim removed 5 bases at V and 6 bases at J, leaving 4 bases unmatched. Here the CDR3 DNA reads TGTGCCAGCAGCGGGACAGGGGTTCCCGAGCAGTACTTC. Protein sequence: CASSGTGVPEQYF.

The CDR3 region has the DNA TGTGCCAGCAGCCCGCGGAGCGATGAGCAGTTCTTC. Protein product: CASSPRSDEQFF. The chain is built from TRBV5-4 and TRBJ2-1; D unclear. Trimming shortened V by 4 bases and J by 8 bases, and 10 bases separated the two germline ends. In germline, CDR1 is SGHNT, CDR2 YYREEE (reference sequence). This CDR3 comprises 12 residues.

The rearrangement uses TRBV15 and TRBJ2-5; 7 bases map to TRBD1. The CDR3 runs to 15 residues. Germline loops: CDR1 LNHNV, CDR2 YYDKDF (reference sequence). With V trimmed by 5 bases and J by 1 base, 7 bases remained unmatched. In nucleotides, the CDR3 is TGTGCCACCAGCGGCGCCGGGACAGCCCAAGAGACCCAGTACTTC. Amino acids: CATSGAGTAQETQYF.

This clone was found a few times. The rearrangement joins TRBV7-9 to TRBJ2-2; no firm D call. The CDR3 covers 12 residues. V was pared by 2 bases and J by 7 bases, with 5 bases between. Germline CDR1 and CDR2: SEHNR and FQNEAQ (reference sequence). The chain's CDR3 is CASSLRGGELFF. The CDR3 DNA follows: TGTGCCAGCAGCTTAAGAGGCGGGGAGCTGTTTTTT.

V gene TRBV9 combines with J gene TRBJ2-1, with D unclear. The V gene lost 2 bases and the J gene lost 9 bases, with 12 bases spanning the gap. The germline gives CDR1 SGDLS, CDR2 YYNGEE. The CDR3 runs to 13 residues. The CDR3, as DNA: TGTGCCAGCAGCGTTGATAGTATGCCTGAGCAGTTCTTC. The encoded protein is CASSVDSMPEQFF.

This clone was seen just once. The CDR3 nucleotides read TGTGCCAGTTCGTTTGTCAGGGGGCAGAGGGGAAACACCATATATTTT. Translating it yields CASSFVRGQRGNTIYF. The rearrangement joins TRBV19 to TRBJ1-3, with 8 bases fitting TRBD1. Germline V lookup: CDR1 LNHDA, CDR2 SQIVND (reference sequence). The CDR3 is 16 residues long. The junction had 13 bases not matched to a gene; V was cut back by 8 bases and J by 4 bases.

The V gene is TRBV2, the J gene TRBJ2-2, with 12 positions matching TRBD1. Trimming took 6 bases from V and 7 from J; bases not matched to a gene: 3. The CDR3 runs to 14 residues. Germline-derived CDR1 and CDR2 are SNHLY and FYNNEI. The CDR3 loop is CASSGTGGFGELFF. The CDR3 DNA sequence: TGTGCCAGCAGCGGGACAGGGGGCTTCGGGGAGCTGTTTTTT.

This chain uses TRBV2 with TRBJ2-5; TRBD1 matches 7 bases. Trimming at V came to 6 bases and at J to 1 base, leaving 11 bases not matched to a gene. From germline, CDR1 is SNHLY and CDR2 FYNNEI. The CDR3 extends over 16 amino acids. The CDR3 spells CASSFTTGETQETQYF. CDR3 nucleotide sequence: TGTGCCAGCAGCTTCACTACAGGGGAGACCCAAGAGACCCAGTACTTC.

This clone was detected a few times. The chain links TRBV5-1 to TRBJ1-1, with 7 bases fitting TRBD1. The CDR3 spans 14 residues. V was pared by 5 bases and J by 4 bases, with 8 bases of the junction left unmatched. The V gene's germline CDR1 is SGHRS and CDR2 YFSETQ. The CDR3 loop reads CASRLQGSTTEAFF. The CDR3 DNA is TGCGCCAGCAGATTACAGGGGTCGACCACTGAAGCTTTCTTT.

The chain recombines TRBV28 with TRBJ2-7; a weak D match, TRBD1 (7 bases). The CDR3 loop spans 18 amino acids. V shed 4 bases and J shed 3 bases, with 25 bases lying between them. Germline V gene data show CDR1 as MDHEN and CDR2 as SYDVKM. CDR3 sequence: CASSSNRLGQGGIYEQYF. The CDR3 DNA reads TGTGCCAGCAGTTCAAACCGCCTCGGGCAGGGGGGCATCTACGAGCAGTACTTC.

The chain carries TRBV25-1 and TRBJ2-7; a weak D match, TRBD1 (6 bases). CDR1 is MGHDK, CDR2 SYGVNS, per germline. The CDR3 is 15 residues long. The germline V and J ends were trimmed by 3 bases and 2 bases, with 14 bases remaining between them. This chain's CDR3 is CASSDPQGIAYEQYF. The CDR3 nucleotides are TGTGCCAGCAGTGACCCACAGGGTATTGCCTACGAGCAGTACTTC.

The J gene is TRBJ1-3, the V gene TRBV6-6, with D possibly being TRBD1 (6 bases). The germline V and J ends were trimmed by 0 bases and 6 bases, with 9 bases remaining between them. This CDR3 contains 14 residues. Germline CDR1 MNHNY, CDR2 SVGAGI (reference sequence). The CDR3 loop is CASSYSAGANTIYF. CDR3 bases: TGTGCCAGCAGTTACTCGGCGGGGGCAAACACCATATATTTT.

This chain links TRBV28 with TRBJ1-3, with D unclear. The CDR3 is made up of 14 amino acids. V was clipped by 10 bases and J by 4 bases, with 17 bases between them. Per germline, CDR1 MDHEN and CDR2 SYDVKM. CDR3 nucleotides: TGTGCCACCACCCCCGGGGTTGGAGGAAACACCATATATTTT. This encodes CATTPGVGGNTIYF.

The chain couples TRBV6-5 to TRBJ2-2, with a weak D call TRBD1 (5 bases). The CDR3 extends over 16 amino acids. Germline CDR1 MNHEY, CDR2 SVGAGI. V lost 2 bases and J lost 5, with 15 bases in between. The chain's CDR3 is CASSYISAQETGELFF. The CDR3 DNA reads TGTGCCAGCAGTTACATCAGCGCACAGGAAACCGGGGAGCTGTTTTTT.

The chain employs TRBV19 and TRBJ2-1, with 9 bases matching TRBD2. Germline-derived CDR1 and CDR2 are LNHDA and SQIVND (reference sequence). This CDR3 has 15 amino acids. With 5 bases clipped from V and 3 bases from J, the junction kept 5 bases outside the gene matches. The CDR3 reads CASSPLAGYYNEQFF. The CDR3 nucleotides are TGTGCCAGTAGTCCCCTAGCGGGGTACTACAATGAGCAGTTCTTC.

V gene TRBV7-2 combines with J gene TRBJ2-7; tentatively, D is TRBD1 (5 bases). The CDR3 sequence is 14 residues long. Trimming removed 4 bases at V and 1 base at J, with 11 bases between. The germline V gene encodes CDR1 SGHTA and CDR2 FQGNSA. The CDR3 reads CASSYPQGSYEQYF. As DNA, the CDR3 is TGTGCCAGCAGCTATCCTCAGGGTTCCTACGAGCAGTACTTC.

V usage is TRBV24-1 and J usage is TRBJ2-7; 13 bases fit TRBD2. The CDR3 is 15 residues long. The germline CDR1 and CDR2 sequences are KGHDR and SFDVKD. Losses at the gene ends were 4 bases for V and 7 bases for J; bases not matched to a gene: 6. The CDR3 bases are TGTGCCACCAGTGACCGGACTAGCGGGAGTTTTGAGCAGTACTTC. Translation: CATSDRTSGSFEQYF.

The V gene is TRBV5-1, the J gene TRBJ2-1, with 13 bases lining up with TRBD2. CDR1 and CDR2 (germline): SGHRS, YFSETQ. CDR3 length: 16 residues. V was clipped by 3 bases and J by 4 bases; unmatched bases: 4. CDR3 coding DNA: TGCGCCAGCAGCTCCGGGACTAGCGGGACTTACAATGAGCAGTTCTTC. Translation gives CASSSGTSGTYNEQFF. Combining the CDR3 with reference TRBV5-1 and TRBJ2-1 gives the whole variable domain KAGVTQTPRYLIKTRGQQVTLSCSPISGHRSVSWYQQTPGQGLQFLFEYFSETQRNKGNFPGRFSGRQFSNSRSEMNVSTLELGDSALYLCASSSGTSGTYNEQFFGPGTRLTVL.

The J gene is TRBJ2-3, the V gene TRBV28; TRBD2 matches 8 bases. CDR1 and CDR2 (germline): MDHEN, SYDVKM. The J segment lost 6 bases and the V segment lost 4 bases, leaving 9 bases of the junction unmatched. This CDR3 is 15 amino acids long. The DNA of the CDR3 is TGTGCCAGCAGTTCCTCTACCGGGAGGGCGGATACGCAGTATTTT. This sequence encodes CASSSSTGRADTQYF. Supplemented by reference TRBV28 and TRBJ2-3, the full variable domain reads DVKVTQSSRYLVKRTGEKVFLECVQDMDHENMFWYRQDPGLGLRLIYFSYDVKMKEKGDIPEGYSVSREKKERFSLILESASTNQTSMYLCASSSSTGRADTQYFGPGTRLTVL.

The chain recombines TRBV27 with TRBJ2-1; 7 nucleotides match TRBD2. Germline assignment: CDR1 MNHEY and CDR2 SMNVEV (reference sequence). Losses at the gene ends were 3 bases for V and 8 bases for J; bases not matched to a gene: 19. The CDR3 consists of 18 residues. The CDR3 protein is CASSFQSPAQRDRHEQFF. The CDR3 coding sequence is TGTGCCAGCAGTTTCCAGTCCCCGGCCCAGCGGGATAGGCATGAGCAGTTCTTC.

The rearrangement uses TRBV18 and TRBJ2-7; 8 positions agree with TRBD1. J lost 12 bases, V lost 3 bases, and 10 bases had no gene match. Germline CDR1 KGHSH, CDR2 LQKENI. The CDR3 spans 13 residues. In DNA form, the CDR3 reads TGTGCCAGCTCACCCTCGGTGGACAGGGTGACGTACTTC. This sequence encodes CASSPSVDRVTYF.

The table lists this clone with a count of one. The rearrangement uses TRBV6-5 and TRBJ2-7; D is uncertain. V was cut by 2 bases and J by 1 base, with 9 bases left in between. Germline-derived CDR1 and CDR2 are MNHEY and SVGAGI. The CDR3 is made up of 14 amino acids. The CDR3 DNA reads TGTGCCAGCAGTTACGACTTAAATTCCTACGAGCAGTACTTC. Amino acids: CASSYDLNSYEQYF.

The V and J genes are TRBV30 and TRBJ2-3; 7 nucleotides agree with TRBD2. The CDR3 has 15 amino acids. Germline trimming cut 0 bases from V and 3 bases from J; bases unmatched to any gene: 6. Germline values: CDR1 GTSNPN, CDR2 SVGIG (reference sequence). This CDR3 reads CAWSVRSGPTDTQYF. CDR3 DNA sequence: TGTGCCTGGAGTGTACGTAGCGGGCCAACAGATACGCAGTATTTT.

V usage is TRBV4-2 and J usage is TRBJ2-2; the D gene is possibly TRBD2 (6 bases). From germline, CDR1 is LGHNA and CDR2 YNFKEQ. This CDR3 has 17 amino acids. V lost 0 bases, J lost 0 bases, and 11 bases lay in between. CDR3 region: CASSQDSGGSNTGELFF. The CDR3 DNA follows: TGTGCCAGCAGCCAAGATTCTGGGGGGTCGAACACCGGGGAGCTGTTTTTT.

The chain uses TRBV28 and TRBJ2-2; D perhaps matches TRBD2 (6 bases). With 5 bases removed from V and 2 bases from J, the gap between germline ends came to 18 bases. The CDR3 totals 17 residues. CDR1 and CDR2 (germline): MDHEN, SYDVKM. For the CDR3, the DNA is TGTGCCAGCAGTCCCACCGTTGGAGCGGGTAACACCGGGGAGCTGTTTTTT. As protein: CASSPTVGAGNTGELFF.

This chain joins TRBV27 and TRBJ2-5, with D maybe TRBD2 (5 bases). The length of the CDR3 is 14 residues. The germline V gene encodes CDR1 MNHEY and CDR2 SMNVEV (reference sequence). Trimming shortened V by 3 bases and J by 4 bases, and 12 bases separated the two germline ends. The CDR3 DNA reads as TGTGCCAGCAGTTTGTTGGGAGAACTAGAGACCCAGTACTTC. Its protein product is CASSLLGELETQYF.

In DNA form, the CDR3 reads TGCGCCAGCAGCTTGACAATCCTCGCGAACACCGGGGAGCTGTTTTTT. Protein: CASSLTILANTGELFF. The chain carries TRBV5-1 and TRBJ2-2; D remains unclear. This CDR3 is 16 amino acids long. Germline V gene data show CDR1 as SGHRS and CDR2 as YFSETQ. Trimming removed 1 base at V and 0 bases at J, with 10 bases between.

The chain uses TRBV18 and TRBJ2-6, with 9 positions matching TRBD1. The CDR3 has 19 amino acids. With 2 bases clipped from V and 4 bases from J, the junction kept 12 bases outside the gene matches. Germline CDR1 KGHSH, CDR2 LQKENI. In nucleotides, the CDR3 is TGTGCCAGCTCACCAAAAGTCCCGGGACAGGGAACGGGGGCCAACGTCCTGACTTTC. Protein product: CASSPKVPGQGTGANVLTF.